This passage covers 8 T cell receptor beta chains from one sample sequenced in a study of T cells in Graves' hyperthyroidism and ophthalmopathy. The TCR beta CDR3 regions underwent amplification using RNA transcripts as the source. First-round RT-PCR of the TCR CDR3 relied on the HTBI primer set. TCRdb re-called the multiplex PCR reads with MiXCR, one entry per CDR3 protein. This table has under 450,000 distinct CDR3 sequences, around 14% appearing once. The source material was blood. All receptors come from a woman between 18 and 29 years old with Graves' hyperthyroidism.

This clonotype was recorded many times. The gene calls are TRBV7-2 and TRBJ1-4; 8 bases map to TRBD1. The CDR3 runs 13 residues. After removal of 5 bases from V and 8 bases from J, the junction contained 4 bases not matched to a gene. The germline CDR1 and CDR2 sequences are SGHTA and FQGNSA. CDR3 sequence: CASSRQGQEKLFF. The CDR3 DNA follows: TGTGCCAGCAGCCGACAGGGGCAGGAAAAACTGTTTTTT.

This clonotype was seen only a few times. The CDR3 loop is CASSGTGSAKNIQYF. CDR3 bases: TGTGCCAGCAGCGGGACAGGGAGTGCCAAAAACATTCAGTACTTC. The chain has TRBV9 and TRBJ2-4, with TRBD1 matching over 8 bases. The V gene's germline CDR1 is SGDLS and CDR2 YYNGEE. The J segment lost 1 base and the V segment lost 3 bases, leaving 3 bases of the junction unmatched. The CDR3 contains 15 residues.

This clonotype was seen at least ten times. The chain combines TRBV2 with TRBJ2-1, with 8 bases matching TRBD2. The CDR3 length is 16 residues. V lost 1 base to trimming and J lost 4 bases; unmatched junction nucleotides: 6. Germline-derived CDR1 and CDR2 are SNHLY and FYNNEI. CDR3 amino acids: CASSEVGAGEYNEQFF. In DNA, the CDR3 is TGTGCCAGCAGTGAAGTGGGAGCGGGGGAATACAATGAGCAGTTCTTC.

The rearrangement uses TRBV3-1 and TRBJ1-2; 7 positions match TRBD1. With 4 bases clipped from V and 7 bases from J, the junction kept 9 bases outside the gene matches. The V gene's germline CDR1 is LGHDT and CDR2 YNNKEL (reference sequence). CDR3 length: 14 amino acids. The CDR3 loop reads CASSPRDSWSGYTF. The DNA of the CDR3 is TGTGCCAGCAGCCCCCGGGACAGCTGGAGTGGCTACACCTTC.

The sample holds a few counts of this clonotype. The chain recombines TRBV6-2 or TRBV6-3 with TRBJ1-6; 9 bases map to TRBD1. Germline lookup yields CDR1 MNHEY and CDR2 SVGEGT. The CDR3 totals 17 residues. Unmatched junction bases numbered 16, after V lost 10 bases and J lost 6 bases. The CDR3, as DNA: TGTGCCACCCATGGGGGGTCTGGGACAGGGATTAATTCACCCCTCCACTTT. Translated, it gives CATHGGSGTGINSPLHF.

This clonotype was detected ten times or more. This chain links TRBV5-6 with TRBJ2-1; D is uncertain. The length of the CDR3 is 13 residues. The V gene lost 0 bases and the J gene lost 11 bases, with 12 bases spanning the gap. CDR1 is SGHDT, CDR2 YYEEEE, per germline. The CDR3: CASSLESSSQQFF. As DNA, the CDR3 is TGTGCCAGCAGCTTGGAGTCTTCAAGTCAGCAGTTCTTC.

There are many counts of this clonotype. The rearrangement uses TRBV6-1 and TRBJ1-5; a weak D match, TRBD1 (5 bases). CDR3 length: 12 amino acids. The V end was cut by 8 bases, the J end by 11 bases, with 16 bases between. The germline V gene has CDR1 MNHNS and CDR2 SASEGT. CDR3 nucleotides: TGTGCCAGCGGGGACCGGCAGCACTCCCAGCATTTT. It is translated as CASGDRQHSQHF.

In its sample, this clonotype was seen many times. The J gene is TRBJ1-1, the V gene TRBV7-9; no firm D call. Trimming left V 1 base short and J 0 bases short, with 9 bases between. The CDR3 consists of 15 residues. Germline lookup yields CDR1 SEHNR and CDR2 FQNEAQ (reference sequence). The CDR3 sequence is CASSLVQPMNTEAFF. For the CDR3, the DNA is TGTGCCAGCAGCTTAGTTCAGCCCATGAACACTGAAGCTTTCTTT.